This T cell receptor beta chain was profiled in a study of T cell changes during pregnancy in multiple sclerosis. The germline V and J ends were trimmed by 0 bases and 0 bases, with 6 bases remaining between them. This CDR3 contains 15 residues. The germline CDR1 and CDR2 sequences are SGHTA and FQGNSA. Profiling relied on immunoSEQ multiplex PCR, and the TCRdb table lists in-frame clones only, not all of them. The data show roughly 5,200 clones, around 84% seen once. The chain couples TRBV7-2 to TRBJ1-5; D is uncertain. Sequencing was performed on CD8+ T cells from peripheral blood mononuclear cells, taken in the second trimester of pregnancy. The TCR originated in a female donor in good health, enrolled as a control in a pregnancy study. DNA for the CDR3: TGTGCCAGCAGCTTAGCTAGTAATAGCAATCAGCCCCAGCATTTT. This encodes CASSLASNSNQPQHF.